This T cell receptor beta chain appears in the sequencing data of a study of PD-1 blockade in classical Hodgkin lymphoma. Libraries were prepared by immunoSEQ multiplex PCR; TCRdb keeps only in-frame clonotypes and omits some of them. Of about 15,000 clones detected, around 90% appear once; the ten largest clones hold under 20%. Time point meaning: cycle 4 day 1 (C4D1), after more than five weeks of nivolumab. Patients all relapsed after autologous stem cell transplantation, and there was variation in brentuximab vedotin exposure. Negative selection with magnets was how CD8+ T cells were isolated from the thawed PBMCs. V shed 0 bases and J shed 9 bases, with 18 bases lying between them. In germline, CDR1 is LNHNV, CDR2 YYDKDF (reference sequence). The CDR3 contains 16 residues.

The chain joins TRBV15 to TRBJ2-1, with a possible D match to TRBD2 (7 bases). Source: CD8+ T cells from blood, taken before the fourth cycle of nivolumab. The receptor's source is a human donor with classical Hodgkin lymphoma. The CDR3 DNA is TGTGCCACCAGCAGAGATAGATTTTTAGGGGGGGGTGAGCAGTTCTTC. It codes for CATSRDRFLGGGEQFF.